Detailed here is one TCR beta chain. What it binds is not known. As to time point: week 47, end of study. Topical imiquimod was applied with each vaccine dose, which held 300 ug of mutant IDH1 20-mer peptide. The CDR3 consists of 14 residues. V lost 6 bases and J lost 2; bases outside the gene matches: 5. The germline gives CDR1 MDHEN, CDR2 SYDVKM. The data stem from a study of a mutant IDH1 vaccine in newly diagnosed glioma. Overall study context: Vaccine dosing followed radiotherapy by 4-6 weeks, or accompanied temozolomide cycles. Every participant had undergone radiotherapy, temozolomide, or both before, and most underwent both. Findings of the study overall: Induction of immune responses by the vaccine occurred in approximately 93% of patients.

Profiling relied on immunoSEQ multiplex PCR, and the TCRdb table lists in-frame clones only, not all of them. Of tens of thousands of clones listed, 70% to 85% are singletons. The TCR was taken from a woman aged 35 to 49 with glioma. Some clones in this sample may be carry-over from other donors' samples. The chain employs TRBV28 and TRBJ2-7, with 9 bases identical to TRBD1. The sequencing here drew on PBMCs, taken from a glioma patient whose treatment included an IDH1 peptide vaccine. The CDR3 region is CASSSGQGTYEQYF. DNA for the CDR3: TGTGCCAGCAGCTCGGGACAGGGAACCTACGAGCAGTACTTC.